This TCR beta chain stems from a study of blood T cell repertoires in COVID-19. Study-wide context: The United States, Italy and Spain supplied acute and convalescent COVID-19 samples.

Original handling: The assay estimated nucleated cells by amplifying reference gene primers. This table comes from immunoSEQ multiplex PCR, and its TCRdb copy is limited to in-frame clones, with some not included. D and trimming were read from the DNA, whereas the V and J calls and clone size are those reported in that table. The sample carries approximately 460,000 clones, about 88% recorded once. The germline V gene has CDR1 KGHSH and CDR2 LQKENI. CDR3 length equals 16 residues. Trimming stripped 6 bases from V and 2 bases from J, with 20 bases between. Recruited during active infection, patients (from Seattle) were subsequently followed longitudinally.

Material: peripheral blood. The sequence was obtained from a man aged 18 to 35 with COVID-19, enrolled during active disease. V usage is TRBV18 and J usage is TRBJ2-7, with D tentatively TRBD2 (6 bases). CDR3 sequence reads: CASSPGNLRGPYEQYF. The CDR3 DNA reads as TGTGCCAGCTCCCCCGGGAATCTGCGGGGACCCTACGAGCAGTACTTC.